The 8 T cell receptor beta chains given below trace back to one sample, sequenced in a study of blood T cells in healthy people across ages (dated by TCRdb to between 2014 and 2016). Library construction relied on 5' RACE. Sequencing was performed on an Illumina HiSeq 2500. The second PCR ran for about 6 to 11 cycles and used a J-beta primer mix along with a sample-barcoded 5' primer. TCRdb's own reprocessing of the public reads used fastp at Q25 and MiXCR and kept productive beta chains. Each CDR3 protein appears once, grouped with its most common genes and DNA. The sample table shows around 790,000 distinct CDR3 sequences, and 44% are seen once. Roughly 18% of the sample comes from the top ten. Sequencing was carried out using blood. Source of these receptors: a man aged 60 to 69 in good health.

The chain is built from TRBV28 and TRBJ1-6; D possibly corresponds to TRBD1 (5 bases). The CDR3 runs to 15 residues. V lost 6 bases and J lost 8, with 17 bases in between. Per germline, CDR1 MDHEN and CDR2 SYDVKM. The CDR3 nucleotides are TGTGCCAGCAGCCCCTCGGCAGGGATGGATTCACCCCTCCACTTT. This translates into CASSPSAGMDSPLHF.

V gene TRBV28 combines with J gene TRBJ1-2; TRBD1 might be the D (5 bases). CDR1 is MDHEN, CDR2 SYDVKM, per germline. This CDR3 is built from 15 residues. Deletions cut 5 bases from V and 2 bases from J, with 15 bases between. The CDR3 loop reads CASSHLNGGNYGYTF. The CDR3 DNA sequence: TGTGCCAGCAGTCACCTAAACGGGGGGAACTATGGCTACACCTTC.

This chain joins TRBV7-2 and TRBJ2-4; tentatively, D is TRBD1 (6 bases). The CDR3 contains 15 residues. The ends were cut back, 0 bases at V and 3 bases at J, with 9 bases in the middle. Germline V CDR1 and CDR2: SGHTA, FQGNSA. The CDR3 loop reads CASSLAWTVKNIQYF. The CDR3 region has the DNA TGTGCCAGCAGCTTAGCGTGGACAGTCAAAAACATTCAGTACTTC.

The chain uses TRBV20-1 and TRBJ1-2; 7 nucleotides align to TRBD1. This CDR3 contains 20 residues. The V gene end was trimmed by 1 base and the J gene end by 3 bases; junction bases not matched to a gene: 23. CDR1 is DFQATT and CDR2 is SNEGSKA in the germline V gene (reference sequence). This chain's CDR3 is CSARGTFGRGLPGGDYGYTF. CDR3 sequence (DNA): TGCAGTGCTAGAGGAACCTTCGGGAGGGGGCTTCCTGGTGGAGACTATGGCTACACCTTC.

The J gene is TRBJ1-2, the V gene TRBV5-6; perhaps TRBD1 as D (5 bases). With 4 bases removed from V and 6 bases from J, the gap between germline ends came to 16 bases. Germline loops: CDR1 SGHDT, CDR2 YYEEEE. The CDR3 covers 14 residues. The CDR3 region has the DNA TGTGCCAGCAGCCGATCACAAGGGGCGGATGGCTACACCTTC. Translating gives CASSRSQGADGYTF.

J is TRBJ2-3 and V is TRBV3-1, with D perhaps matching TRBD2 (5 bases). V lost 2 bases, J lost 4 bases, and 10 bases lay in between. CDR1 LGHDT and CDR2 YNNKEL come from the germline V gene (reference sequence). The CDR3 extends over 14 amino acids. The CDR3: CASSQKVRADTQYF. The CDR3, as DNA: TGTGCCAGCAGCCAAAAGGTGAGGGCAGATACGCAGTATTTT.

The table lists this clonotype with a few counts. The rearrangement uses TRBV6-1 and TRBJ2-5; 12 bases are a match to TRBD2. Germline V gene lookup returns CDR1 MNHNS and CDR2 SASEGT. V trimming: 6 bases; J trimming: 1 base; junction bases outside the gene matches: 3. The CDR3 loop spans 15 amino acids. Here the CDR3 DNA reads TGTGCCAGCAGGGAACTAGCGGGGGGCCAAGAGACCCAGTACTTC. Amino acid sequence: CASRELAGGQETQYF.

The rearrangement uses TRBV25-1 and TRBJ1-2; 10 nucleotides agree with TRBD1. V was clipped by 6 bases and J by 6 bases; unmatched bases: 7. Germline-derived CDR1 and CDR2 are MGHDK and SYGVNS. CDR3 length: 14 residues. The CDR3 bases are TGTGCCAGCAGCGACAGGGGGCGTTCAGATGGCTACACCTTC. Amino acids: CASSDRGRSDGYTF.